This entry concerns a single T cell receptor beta chain. Trimming removed 4 bases from V and 2 bases from J, with 11 bases in between. Germline CDR1 reads MGHRA; CDR2 reads YSYEKL. This CDR3 spans 15 amino acids. These data originate in a study of radiotherapy plus CTLA-4 blockade in lung cancer. Clones were sequenced by immunoSEQ multiplex PCR, and TCRdb holds only the in-frame ones, with some missing. The sample shows tens of thousands of clones, roughly four fifths of them seen only once. The origin of this receptor is a human donor with non-small cell lung cancer that progressed on radiotherapy plus ipilimumab. The J gene is TRBJ2-2, the V gene TRBV4-1; possible D gene TRBD1, 6 bases. Sequences were derived from peripheral blood, sampled from a patient treated with radiotherapy plus ipilimumab. The CDR3 reads CASSLTGLNTGELFF. CDR3 DNA: TGCGCCAGCAGCCTTACAGGGCTCAACACCGGGGAGCTGTTTTTT.